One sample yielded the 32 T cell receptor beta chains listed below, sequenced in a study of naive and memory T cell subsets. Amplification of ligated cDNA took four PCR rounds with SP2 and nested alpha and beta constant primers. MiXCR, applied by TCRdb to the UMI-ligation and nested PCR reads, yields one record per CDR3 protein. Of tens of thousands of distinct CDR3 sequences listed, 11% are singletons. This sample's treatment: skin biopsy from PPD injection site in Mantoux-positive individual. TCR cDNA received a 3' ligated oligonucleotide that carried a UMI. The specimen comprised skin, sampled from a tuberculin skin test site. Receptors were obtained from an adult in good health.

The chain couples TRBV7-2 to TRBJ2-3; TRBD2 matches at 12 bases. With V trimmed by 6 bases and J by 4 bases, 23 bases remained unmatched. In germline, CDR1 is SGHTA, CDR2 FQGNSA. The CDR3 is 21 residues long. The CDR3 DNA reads TGTGCCAGCAGTTTCGAGCCACTAGCGGGGGGAATCCCTTCTGATCCAGATACGCAGTATTTT. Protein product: CASSFEPLAGGIPSDPDTQYF.

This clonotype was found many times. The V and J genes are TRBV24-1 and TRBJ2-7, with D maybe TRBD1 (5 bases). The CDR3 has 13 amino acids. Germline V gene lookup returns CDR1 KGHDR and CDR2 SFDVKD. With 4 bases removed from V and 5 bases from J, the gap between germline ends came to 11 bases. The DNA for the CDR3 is TGTGCCACCAGTGACCACAGGAGCCACGAGCAGTACTTC. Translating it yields CATSDHRSHEQYF.

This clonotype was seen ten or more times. The CDR3 DNA follows: TGTGCCAGCAGCAGCCAGGGGGGTCGGGCCAAAAACATTCAGTACTTC. It translates to CASSSQGGRAKNIQYF. V gene TRBV5-4 combines with J gene TRBJ2-4; TRBD1 might be the D (7 bases). V shed 4 bases and J shed 1 base, with 15 bases lying between them. Germline lookup yields CDR1 SGHNT and CDR2 YYREEE (reference sequence). CDR3 length equals 16 residues.

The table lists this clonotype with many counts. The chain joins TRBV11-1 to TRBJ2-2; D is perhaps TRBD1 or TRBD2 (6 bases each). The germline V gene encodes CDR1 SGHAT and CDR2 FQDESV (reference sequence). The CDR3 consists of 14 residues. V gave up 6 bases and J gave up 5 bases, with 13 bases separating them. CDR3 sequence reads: CASSRGARTGELFF. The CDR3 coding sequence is TGTGCCAGCAGTAGGGGGGCAAGGACCGGGGAGCTGTTTTTT.

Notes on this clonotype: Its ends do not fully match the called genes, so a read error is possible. CDR3 residues: CASRTGLVNEQLF. The CDR3 region has the DNA TGTGCCAGCAGAACAGGCTTGGTCAATGAGCAGCTCTTC. This chain connects TRBV6-5 to TRBJ2-1; D might be TRBD1 (5 bases). The CDR3 is 13 residues long. Germline V gives CDR1 MNHEY, CDR2 SVGAGI.

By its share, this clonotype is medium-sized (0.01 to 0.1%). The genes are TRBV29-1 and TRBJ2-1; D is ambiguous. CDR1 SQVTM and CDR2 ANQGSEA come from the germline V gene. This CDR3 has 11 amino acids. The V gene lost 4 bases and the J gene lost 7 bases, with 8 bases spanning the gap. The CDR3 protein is CSVVEGNEQFF. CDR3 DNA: TGCAGCGTTGTTGAAGGGAATGAGCAGTTCTTC.

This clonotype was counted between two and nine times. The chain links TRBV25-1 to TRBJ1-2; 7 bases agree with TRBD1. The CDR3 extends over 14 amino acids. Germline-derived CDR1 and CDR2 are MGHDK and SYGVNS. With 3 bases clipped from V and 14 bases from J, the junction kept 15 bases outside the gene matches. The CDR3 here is CASSDSNAGQLLTF. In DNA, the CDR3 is TGTGCCAGCAGTGATTCAAACGCGGGACAGTTATTGACCTTC.

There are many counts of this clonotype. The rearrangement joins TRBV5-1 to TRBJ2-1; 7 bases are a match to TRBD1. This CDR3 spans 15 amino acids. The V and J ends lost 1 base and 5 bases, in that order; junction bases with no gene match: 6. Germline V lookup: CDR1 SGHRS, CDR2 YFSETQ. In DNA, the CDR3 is TGCGCCAGCAGCTTGCAGGGGGAAGGACACAATGAGCAGTTCTTC. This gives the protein CASSLQGEGHNEQFF.

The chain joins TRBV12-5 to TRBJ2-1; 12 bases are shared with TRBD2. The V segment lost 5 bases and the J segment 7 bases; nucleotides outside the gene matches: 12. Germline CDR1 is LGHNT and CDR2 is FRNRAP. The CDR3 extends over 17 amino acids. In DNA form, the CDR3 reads TGTGCTAGTGGTCCGGGGGCTAGCGGGGGGGCCTCAAATGAGCAGTTCTTC. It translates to CASGPGASGGASNEQFF.

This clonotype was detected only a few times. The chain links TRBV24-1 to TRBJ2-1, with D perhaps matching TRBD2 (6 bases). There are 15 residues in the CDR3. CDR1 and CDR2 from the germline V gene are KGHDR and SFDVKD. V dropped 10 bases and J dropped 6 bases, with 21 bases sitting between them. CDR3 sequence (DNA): TGTGCCACTAGGGGAGCTGGAGCGGGTATCAATGAGCAGTTCTTC. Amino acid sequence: CATRGAGAGINEQFF.

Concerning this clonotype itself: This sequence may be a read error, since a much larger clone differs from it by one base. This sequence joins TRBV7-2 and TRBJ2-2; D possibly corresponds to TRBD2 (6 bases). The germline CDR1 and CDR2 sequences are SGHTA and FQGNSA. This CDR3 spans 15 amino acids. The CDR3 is CASSPLPMNTGGLFF. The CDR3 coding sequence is TGTGCCAGCAGCCCACTACCGATGAACACCGGGGGGCTGTTTTTT.

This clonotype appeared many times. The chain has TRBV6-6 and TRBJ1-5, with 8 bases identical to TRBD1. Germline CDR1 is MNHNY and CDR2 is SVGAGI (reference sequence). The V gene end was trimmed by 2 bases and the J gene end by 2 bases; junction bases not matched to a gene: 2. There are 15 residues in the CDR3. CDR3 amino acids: CASSYTGQGNQPQHF. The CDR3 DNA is TGTGCCAGCAGTTACACGGGACAGGGCAATCAGCCCCAGCATTTT.

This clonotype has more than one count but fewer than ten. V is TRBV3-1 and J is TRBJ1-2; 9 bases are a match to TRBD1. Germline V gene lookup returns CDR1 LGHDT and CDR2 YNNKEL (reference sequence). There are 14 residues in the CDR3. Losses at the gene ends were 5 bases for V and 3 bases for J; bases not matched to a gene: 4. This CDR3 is CASSNRGRDYGYTF. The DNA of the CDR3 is TGTGCCAGCAGCAACAGGGGGCGAGACTATGGCTACACCTTC.

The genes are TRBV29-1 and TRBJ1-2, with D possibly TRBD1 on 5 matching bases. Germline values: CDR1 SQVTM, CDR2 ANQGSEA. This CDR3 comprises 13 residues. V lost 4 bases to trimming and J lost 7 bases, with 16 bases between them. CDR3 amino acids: CSVVTTHGGGYTF. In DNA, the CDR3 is TGCAGCGTTGTGACGACCCACGGGGGTGGCTACACCTTC.

Here the CDR3 DNA reads TGTGCCAGCAGCGTAGACCAGGGGGCCTATAATTCACCCCTCCACTTT. Protein sequence: CASSVDQGAYNSPLHF. The chain combines TRBV9 with TRBJ1-6; TRBD1 agrees at 7 bases. After removal of 0 bases from V and 2 bases from J, the junction contained 2 bases not matched to a gene. The CDR3 length is 16 residues. CDR1 is SGDLS and CDR2 is YYNGEE in the germline V gene.

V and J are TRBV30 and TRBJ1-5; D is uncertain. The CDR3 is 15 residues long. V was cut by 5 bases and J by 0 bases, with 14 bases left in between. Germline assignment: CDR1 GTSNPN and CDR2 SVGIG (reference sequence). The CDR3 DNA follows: TGTGCCTGGGGCAAGGGAGGAAGTAGCAATCAGCCCCAGCATTTT. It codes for CAWGKGGSSNQPQHF.

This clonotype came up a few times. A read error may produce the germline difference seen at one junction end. The CDR3 sequence: CVSSLSSRGVGELFF. As DNA, the CDR3 is TGTGTCAGCAGCTTGAGTTCCCGAGGAGTCGGGGAGCTGTTTTTT. The chain has TRBV7-9 and TRBJ2-2, with D uncertain. The germline gives CDR1 SEHNR, CDR2 FQNEAQ (reference sequence). The CDR3 spans 15 residues.

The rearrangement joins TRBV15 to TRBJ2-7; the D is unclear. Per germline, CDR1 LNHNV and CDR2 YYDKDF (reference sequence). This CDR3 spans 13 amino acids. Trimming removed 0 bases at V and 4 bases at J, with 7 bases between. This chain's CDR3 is CATSRDLRYEQYF. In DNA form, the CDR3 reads TGTGCCACCAGCAGAGATCTTAGGTACGAGCAGTACTTC.

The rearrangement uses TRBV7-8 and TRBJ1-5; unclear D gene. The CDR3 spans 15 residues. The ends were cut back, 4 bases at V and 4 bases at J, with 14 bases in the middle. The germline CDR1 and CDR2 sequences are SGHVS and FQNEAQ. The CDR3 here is CASSSATFWNQPQHF. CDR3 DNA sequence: TGTGCCAGCAGCTCTGCGACATTCTGGAATCAGCCCCAGCATTTT.

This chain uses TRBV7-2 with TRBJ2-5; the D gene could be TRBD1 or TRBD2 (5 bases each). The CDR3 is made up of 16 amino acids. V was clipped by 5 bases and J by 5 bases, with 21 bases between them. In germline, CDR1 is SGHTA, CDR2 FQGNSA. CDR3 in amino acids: CASSPQPPGAGETQYF. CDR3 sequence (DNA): TGTGCCAGCAGCCCCCAGCCCCCTGGGGCGGGCGAGACCCAGTACTTC.

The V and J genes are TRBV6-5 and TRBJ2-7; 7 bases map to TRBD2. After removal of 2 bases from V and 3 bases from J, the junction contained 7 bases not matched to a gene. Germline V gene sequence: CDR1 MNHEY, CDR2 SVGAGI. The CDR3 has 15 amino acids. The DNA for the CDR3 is TGTGCCAGCAGTTACCAGCGGGACTACTACTACGAGCAGTACTTC. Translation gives CASSYQRDYYYEQYF.

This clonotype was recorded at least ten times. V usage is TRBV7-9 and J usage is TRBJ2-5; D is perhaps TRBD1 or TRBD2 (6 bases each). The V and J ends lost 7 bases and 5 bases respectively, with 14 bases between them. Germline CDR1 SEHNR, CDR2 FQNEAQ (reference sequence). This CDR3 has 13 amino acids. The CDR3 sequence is CASKTRRGETQYF. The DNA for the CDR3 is TGTGCCAGCAAAACCCGGAGGGGGGAGACCCAGTACTTC.

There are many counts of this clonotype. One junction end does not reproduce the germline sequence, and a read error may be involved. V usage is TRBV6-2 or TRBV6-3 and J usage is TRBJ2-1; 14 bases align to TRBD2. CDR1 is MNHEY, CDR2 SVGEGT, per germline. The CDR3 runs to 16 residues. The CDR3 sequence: CASNYPGLAGGDEQFF. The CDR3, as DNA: TGTGCCAGCAATTACCCCGGACTAGCGGGAGGAGATGAGCAGTTCTTC.

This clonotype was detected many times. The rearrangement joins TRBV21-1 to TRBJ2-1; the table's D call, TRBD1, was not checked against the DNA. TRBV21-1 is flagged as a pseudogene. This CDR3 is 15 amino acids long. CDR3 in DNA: TGTGCCAGCAGCAAAGTGAAGAACAGGGGGAATGAGCAGTTCTTC. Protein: CASSKVKNRGNEQFF.

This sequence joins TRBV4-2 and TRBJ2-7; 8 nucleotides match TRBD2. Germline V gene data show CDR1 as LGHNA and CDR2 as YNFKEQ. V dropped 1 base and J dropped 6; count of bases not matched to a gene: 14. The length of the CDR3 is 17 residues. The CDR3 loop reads CASSQVISGVGPFEQYF. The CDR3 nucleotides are TGTGCCAGCAGCCAAGTGATTAGCGGGGTCGGCCCTTTCGAGCAGTACTTC.

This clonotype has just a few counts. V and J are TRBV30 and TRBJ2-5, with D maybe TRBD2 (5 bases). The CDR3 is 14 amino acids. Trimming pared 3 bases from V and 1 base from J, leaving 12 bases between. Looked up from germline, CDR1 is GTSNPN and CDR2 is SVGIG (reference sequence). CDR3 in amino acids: CAWRRLLGQETQYF. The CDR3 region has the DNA TGTGCCTGGAGACGACTACTTGGCCAAGAGACCCAGTACTTC.

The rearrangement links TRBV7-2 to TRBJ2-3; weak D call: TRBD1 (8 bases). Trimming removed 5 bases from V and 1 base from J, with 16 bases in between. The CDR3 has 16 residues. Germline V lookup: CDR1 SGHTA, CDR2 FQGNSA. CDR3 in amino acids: CASSRGGGQGTDTQYF. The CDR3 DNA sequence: TGTGCCAGCAGCCGCGGCGGGGGACAGGGCACAGATACGCAGTATTTT. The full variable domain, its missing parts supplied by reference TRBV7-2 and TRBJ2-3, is GAGVSQSPSNKVTEKGKDVELRCDPISGHTALYWYRQSLGQGLEFLIYFQGNSAPDKSGLPSDRFSAERTGGSVSTLTIQRTQQEDSAVYLCASSRGGGQGTDTQYFGPGTRLTVL.

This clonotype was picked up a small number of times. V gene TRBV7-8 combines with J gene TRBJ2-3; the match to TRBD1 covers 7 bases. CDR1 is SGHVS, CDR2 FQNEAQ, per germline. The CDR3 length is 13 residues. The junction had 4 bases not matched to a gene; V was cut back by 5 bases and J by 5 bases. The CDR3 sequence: CASSRDRQDTQYF. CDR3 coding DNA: TGTGCCAGCAGCCGGGACAGACAAGATACGCAGTATTTT.

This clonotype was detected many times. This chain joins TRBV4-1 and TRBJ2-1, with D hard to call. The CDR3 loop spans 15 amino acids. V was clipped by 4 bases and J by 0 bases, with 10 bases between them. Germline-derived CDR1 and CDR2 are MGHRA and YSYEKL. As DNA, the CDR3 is TGCGCCAGCAGCCCGACGACGAGCTCCTACAATGAGCAGTTCTTC. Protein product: CASSPTTSSYNEQFF.

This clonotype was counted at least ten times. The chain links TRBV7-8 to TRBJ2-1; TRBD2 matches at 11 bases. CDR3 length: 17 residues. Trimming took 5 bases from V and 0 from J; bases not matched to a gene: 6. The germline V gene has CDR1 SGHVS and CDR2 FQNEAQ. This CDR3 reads CASSPGLAVSSYNEQFF. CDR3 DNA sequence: TGTGCCAGCAGCCCGGGACTAGCGGTAAGCTCCTACAATGAGCAGTTCTTC.

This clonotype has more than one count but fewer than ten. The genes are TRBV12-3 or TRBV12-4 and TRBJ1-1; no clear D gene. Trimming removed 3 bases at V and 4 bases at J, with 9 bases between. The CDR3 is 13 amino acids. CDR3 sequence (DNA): TGTGCCAGCAGTTTCTCTGGGTCCACTGAAGCTTTCTTT. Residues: CASSFSGSTEAFF.

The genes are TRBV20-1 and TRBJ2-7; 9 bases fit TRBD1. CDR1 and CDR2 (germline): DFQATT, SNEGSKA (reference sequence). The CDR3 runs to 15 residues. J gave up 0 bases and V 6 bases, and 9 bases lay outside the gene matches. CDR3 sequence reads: CSAPRGDRASYEQYF. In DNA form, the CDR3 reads TGCAGTGCCCCGAGGGGGGACAGGGCCTCCTACGAGCAGTACTTC.